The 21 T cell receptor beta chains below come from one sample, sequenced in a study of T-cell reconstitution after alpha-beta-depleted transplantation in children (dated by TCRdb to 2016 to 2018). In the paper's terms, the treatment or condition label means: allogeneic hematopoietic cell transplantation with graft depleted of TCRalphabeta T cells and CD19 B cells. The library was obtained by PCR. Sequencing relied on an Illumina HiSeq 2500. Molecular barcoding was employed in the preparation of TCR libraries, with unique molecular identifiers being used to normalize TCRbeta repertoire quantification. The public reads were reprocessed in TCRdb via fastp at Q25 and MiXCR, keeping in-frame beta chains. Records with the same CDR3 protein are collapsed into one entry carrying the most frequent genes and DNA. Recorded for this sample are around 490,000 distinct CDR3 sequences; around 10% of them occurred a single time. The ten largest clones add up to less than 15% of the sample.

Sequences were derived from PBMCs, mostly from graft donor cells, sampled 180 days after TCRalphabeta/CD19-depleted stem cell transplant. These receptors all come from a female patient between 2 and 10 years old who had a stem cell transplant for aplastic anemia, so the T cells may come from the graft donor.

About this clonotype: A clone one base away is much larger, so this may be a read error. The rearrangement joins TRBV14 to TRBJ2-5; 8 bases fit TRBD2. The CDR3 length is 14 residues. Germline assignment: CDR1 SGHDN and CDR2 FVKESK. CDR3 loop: CASSQGLAQEPQYF. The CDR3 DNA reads TGTGCCAGCAGCCAAGGACTAGCGCAAGAGCCCCAGTACTTC.

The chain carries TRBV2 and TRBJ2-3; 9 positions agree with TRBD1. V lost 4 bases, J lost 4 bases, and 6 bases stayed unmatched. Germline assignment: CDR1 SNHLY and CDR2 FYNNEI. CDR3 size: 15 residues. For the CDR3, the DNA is TGTGCCAGCAGTGCGGGGACAGGGCGCGCAGATACGCAGTATTTT. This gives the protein CASSAGTGRADTQYF.

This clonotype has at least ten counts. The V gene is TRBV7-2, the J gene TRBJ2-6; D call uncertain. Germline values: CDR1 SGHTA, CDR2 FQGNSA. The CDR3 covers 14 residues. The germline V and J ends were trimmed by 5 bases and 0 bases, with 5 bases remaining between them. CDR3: CASSQSSGANVLTF. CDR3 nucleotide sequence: TGTGCCAGCAGCCAGAGCTCTGGGGCCAACGTCCTGACTTTC.

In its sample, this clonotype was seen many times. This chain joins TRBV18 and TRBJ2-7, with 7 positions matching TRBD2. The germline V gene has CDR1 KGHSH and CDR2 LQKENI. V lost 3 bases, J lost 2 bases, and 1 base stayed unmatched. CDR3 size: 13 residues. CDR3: CASSPGLPYEQYF. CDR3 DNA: TGTGCCAGCTCACCGGGACTACCCTACGAGCAGTACTTC.

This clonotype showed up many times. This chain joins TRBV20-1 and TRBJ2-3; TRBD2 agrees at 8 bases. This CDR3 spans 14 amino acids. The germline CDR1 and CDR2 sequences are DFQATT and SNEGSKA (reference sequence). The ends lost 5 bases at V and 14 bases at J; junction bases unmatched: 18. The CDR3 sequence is CSAGPILAGQRLYF. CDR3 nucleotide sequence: TGCAGTGCTGGGCCAATCCTAGCGGGTCAGAGGTTGTATTTT.

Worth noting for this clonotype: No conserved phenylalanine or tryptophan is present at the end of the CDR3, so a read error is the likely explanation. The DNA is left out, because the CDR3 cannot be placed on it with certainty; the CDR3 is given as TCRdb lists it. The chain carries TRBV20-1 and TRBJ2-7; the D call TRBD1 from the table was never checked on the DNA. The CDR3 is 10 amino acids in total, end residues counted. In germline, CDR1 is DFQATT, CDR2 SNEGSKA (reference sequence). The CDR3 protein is CSARAQGMYS.

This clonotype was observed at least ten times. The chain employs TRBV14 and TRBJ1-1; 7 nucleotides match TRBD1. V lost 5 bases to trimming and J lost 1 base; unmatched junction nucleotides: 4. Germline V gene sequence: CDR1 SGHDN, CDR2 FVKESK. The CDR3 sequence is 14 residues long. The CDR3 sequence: CASSGRTGNTEAFF. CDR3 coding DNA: TGTGCCAGCAGCGGACGGACAGGGAACACTGAAGCTTTCTTT.

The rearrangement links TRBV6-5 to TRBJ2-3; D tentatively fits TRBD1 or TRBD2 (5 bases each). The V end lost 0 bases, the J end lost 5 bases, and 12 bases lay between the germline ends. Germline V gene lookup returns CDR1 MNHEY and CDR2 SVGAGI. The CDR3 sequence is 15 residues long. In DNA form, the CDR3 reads TGTGCCAGCAGTTACTCAGACGGGGCGAAAGATACGCAGTATTTT. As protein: CASSYSDGAKDTQYF.

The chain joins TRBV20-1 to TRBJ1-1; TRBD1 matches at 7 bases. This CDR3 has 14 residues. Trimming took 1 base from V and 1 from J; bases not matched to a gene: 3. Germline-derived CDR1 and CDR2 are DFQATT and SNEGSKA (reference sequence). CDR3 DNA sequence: TGCAGTGCTAGAGCCTGGACAGGGAACACTGAAGCTTTCTTT. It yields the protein CSARAWTGNTEAFF.

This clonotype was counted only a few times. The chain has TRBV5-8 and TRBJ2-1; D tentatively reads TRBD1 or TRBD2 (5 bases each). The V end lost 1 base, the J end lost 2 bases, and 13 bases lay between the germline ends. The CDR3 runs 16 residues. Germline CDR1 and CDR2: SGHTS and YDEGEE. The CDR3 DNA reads TGTGCCAGCAGCTTGCCCCGGGGCAGAACCTACAATGAGCAGTTCTTC. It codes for CASSLPRGRTYNEQFF.

CDR3 amino acids: CSARPTILSTASGLTDTQYF. CDR3 nucleotides: TGCAGTGCTAGACCCACAATTCTCTCAACCGCTAGCGGACTCACAGATACGCAGTATTTT. This chain uses TRBV20-1 with TRBJ2-3; TRBD2 matches at 7 bases. The ends lost 2 bases at V and 2 bases at J; junction bases unmatched: 22. Germline-derived CDR1 and CDR2 are DFQATT and SNEGSKA (reference sequence). This CDR3 region has 20 residues.

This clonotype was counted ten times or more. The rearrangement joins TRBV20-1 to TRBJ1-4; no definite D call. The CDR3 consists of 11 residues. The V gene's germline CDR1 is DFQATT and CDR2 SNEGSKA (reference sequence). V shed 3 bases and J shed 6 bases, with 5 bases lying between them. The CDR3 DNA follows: TGCAGTGCTAGGTGGGATGAAAAACTGTTTTTT. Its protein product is CSARWDEKLFF.

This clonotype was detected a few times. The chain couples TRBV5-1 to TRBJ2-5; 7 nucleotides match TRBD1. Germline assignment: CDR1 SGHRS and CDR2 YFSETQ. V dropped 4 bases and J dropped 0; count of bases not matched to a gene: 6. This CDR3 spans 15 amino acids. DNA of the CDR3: TGCGCCAGCAGCAAGGGACAGCGGTACCAAGAGACCCAGTACTTC. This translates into CASSKGQRYQETQYF.

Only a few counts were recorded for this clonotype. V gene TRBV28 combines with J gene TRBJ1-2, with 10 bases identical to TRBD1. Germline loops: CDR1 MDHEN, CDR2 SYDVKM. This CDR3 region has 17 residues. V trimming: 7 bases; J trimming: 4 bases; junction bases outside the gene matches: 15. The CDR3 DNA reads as TGTGCCAGCACCCTGGGGGCCGGGACAGGGGAAGGCTATGGCTACACCTTC. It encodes CASTLGAGTGEGYGYTF.

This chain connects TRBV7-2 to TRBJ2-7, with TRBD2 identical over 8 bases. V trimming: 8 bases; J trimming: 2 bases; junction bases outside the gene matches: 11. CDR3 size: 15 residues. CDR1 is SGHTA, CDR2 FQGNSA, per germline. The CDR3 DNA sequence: TGTGCCAGCTCCCTCGGTCCTAGCGGGCCCTACGAGCAGTACGTC. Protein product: CASSLGPSGPYEQYV.

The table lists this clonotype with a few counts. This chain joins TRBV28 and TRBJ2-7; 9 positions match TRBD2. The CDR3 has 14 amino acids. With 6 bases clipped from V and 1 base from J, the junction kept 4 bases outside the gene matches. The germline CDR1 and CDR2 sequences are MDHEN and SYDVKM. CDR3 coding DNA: TGTGCCAGCAGCCGGGCGGGAGGGTCCTACGAGCAGTACTTC. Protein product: CASSRAGGSYEQYF. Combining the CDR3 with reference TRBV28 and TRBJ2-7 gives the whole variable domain DVKVTQSSRYLVKRTGEKVFLECVQDMDHENMFWYRQDPGLGLRLIYFSYDVKMKEKGDIPEGYSVSREKKERFSLILESASTNQTSMYLCASSRAGGSYEQYFGPGTRLTVT.

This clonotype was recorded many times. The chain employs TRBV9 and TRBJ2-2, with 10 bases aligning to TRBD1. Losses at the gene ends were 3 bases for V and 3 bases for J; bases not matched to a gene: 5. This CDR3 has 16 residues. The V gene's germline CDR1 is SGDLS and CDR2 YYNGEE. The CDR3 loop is CASSAPGQGYTGELFF. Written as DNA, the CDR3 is TGTGCCAGCAGCGCCCCGGGACAGGGGTACACCGGGGAGCTGTTTTTT.

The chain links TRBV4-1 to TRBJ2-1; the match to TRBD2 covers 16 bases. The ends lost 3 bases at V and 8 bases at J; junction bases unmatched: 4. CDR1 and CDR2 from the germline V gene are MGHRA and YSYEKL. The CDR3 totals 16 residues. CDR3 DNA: TGCGCCAGCAGCCAGGGGACTAGCGGGAGGGCCGATGAGCAGTTCTTC. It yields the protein CASSQGTSGRADEQFF.

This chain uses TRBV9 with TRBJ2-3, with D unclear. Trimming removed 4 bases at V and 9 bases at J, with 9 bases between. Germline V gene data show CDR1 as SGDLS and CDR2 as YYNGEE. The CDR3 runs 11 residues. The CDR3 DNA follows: TGTGCCAGCAGCCCCGGAACCACGCAGTATTTT. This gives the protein CASSPGTTQYF.

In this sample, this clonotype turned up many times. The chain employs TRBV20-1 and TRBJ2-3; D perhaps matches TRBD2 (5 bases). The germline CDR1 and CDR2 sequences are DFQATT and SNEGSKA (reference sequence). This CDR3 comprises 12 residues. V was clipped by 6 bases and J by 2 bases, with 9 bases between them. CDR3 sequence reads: CSARRDTDTQYF. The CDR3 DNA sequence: TGCAGTGCCCGACGGGACACAGATACGCAGTATTTT.

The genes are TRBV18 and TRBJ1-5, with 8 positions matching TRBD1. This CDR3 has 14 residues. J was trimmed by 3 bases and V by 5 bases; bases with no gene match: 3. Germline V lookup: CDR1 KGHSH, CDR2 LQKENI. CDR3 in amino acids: CASSGTGLNQPQHF. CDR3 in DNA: TGTGCCAGCTCAGGGACAGGCCTCAATCAGCCCCAGCATTTT.